What follows are 6 T cell receptor beta chains derived from one specimen sequenced in a study of cytomegalovirus exposure and HLA in healthy donors. TCRdb keeps only in-frame clones here, not all; method: immunoSEQ multiplex PCR. Altogether about 240,000 clones are present, around 86% being singletons, with the ten largest covering around 1.2%. Sequencing was done on a sample of PBMCs. These receptors were collected from a woman aged 25 to 39 in good health and CMV-seropositive.

The chain recombines TRBV14 with TRBJ2-7, with 8 bases fitting TRBD2. Trimming took 5 bases from V and 4 from J; bases not matched to a gene: 7. The CDR3 is 14 amino acids. Germline V gives CDR1 SGHDN, CDR2 FVKESK. The CDR3 region has the DNA TGTGCCAGCAGCATAGGACTAGCAGATTACGAGCAGTACTTC. This codes for CASSIGLADYEQYF.

The chain employs TRBV10-2 and TRBJ2-1; 11 nucleotides agree with TRBD2. CDR3 size: 14 residues. J gave up 14 bases and V 6 bases, and 12 bases lay outside the gene matches. Germline V CDR1 and CDR2: WSHSY, SAAADI. The CDR3 nucleotides are TGCGCCAGCAGGGAGACTAGCGGGAAGCCCATAGAGTTCTTC. Encoded protein: CASRETSGKPIEFF.

The V call is TRBV2, the J call TRBJ1-2, with D tentatively TRBD1 (6 bases). This CDR3 region has 14 residues. The germline CDR1 and CDR2 sequences are SNHLY and FYNNEI. Trimming removed 4 bases at V and 4 bases at J, with 13 bases between. The CDR3, as DNA: TGTGCCAGCAGTGGGAGGGGGGGAATCTATGGCTACACCTTC. It codes for CASSGRGGIYGYTF.

This clone has only a few counts. The chain recombines TRBV29-1 with TRBJ1-1; D gene ambiguous. This CDR3 contains 15 residues. Trimming left V 5 bases short and J 1 base short, with 17 bases between. Germline lookup yields CDR1 SQVTM and CDR2 ANQGSEA. The CDR3 nucleotides read TGCAGCGTTCCTGAGCGGGGATCTTGGAACACTGAAGCTTTCTTT. Protein sequence: CSVPERGSWNTEAFF. Using reference TRBV29-1 and TRBJ1-1 for the parts outside the CDR3, the full variable domain is SAVISQKPSRDICQRGTSLTIQCQVDSQVTMMFWYRQQPGQSLTLIATANQGSEATYESGFVIDKFPISRPNLTFSTLTVSNMSPEDSSIYLCSVPERGSWNTEAFFGQGTRLTVV.

J is TRBJ2-7 and V is TRBV30; 7 nucleotides align to TRBD2. From germline, CDR1 is GTSNPN and CDR2 SVGIG (reference sequence). The CDR3 is made up of 15 amino acids. V lost 0 bases, J lost 6 bases, and 11 bases stayed unmatched. CDR3 residues: CAWSVSFAGAREQYF. DNA for the CDR3: TGTGCCTGGAGTGTATCGTTCGCGGGAGCGCGCGAGCAGTACTTC. The variable domain in full, completed from reference TRBV30 and TRBJ2-7, reads SQTIHQWPATLVQPVGSPLSLECTVEGTSNPNLYWYRQAAGRGLQLLFYSVGIGQISSEVPQNLSASRPQDRQFILSSKKLLLSDSGFYLCAWSVSFAGAREQYFGPGTRLTVT.

A word on this clone: Within the sample, other DNA sequences also encode this same CDR3. The gene calls are TRBV5-1 and TRBJ2-5, with D perhaps matching TRBD2 (6 bases). The CDR3 length is 13 residues. Germline CDR1 is SGHRS and CDR2 is YFSETQ. V dropped 3 bases and J dropped 5 bases, with 11 bases sitting between them. The CDR3 protein is CASSSTGGETQYF. The DNA for the CDR3 is TGCGCCAGCAGCTCAACAGGAGGGGAGACCCAGTACTTC.